What follows are 31 T cell receptor beta chains derived from one specimen sequenced in a study of PD-1 blockade in classical Hodgkin lymphoma. The method was immunoSEQ multiplex PCR; TCRdb's version includes in-frame clones alone and lacks a portion of them. Of about 41,000 clones in the sample, 55% to 70% were seen once. Time point described: cycle 4 day 1 (C4D1), after less than seven weeks of nivolumab. Brentuximab vedotin exposure varied, and every patient relapsed after autologous stem cell transplantation. This sample comprised peripheral blood mononuclear cells (PBMCs), obtained before the fourth cycle of nivolumab. These receptors were collected from a human donor with classical Hodgkin lymphoma.

This clone has a count of ten or more. The rearrangement links TRBV11-2 to TRBJ2-7; D not certain. Germline CDR1 reads SGHAT; CDR2 reads FQNNGV. The germline V and J ends were trimmed by 3 bases and 3 bases, with 6 bases remaining between them. There are 12 residues in the CDR3. CDR3 in DNA: TGTGCCAGCAGCTTGGTCGGCTACGAGCAGTACTTC. This translates into CASSLVGYEQYF.

Worth noting for this clone: An end of the junction differs from the germline gene, which may be a read error. The chain couples TRBV7-7 to TRBJ2-1; D unresolved. CDR3 size: 14 residues. Germline CDR1 SSHAT, CDR2 FNYEAQ (reference sequence). This chain's CDR3 is CASSLGGRINEQFF. CDR3 nucleotide sequence: TGTGCTAGCAGCTTAGGTGGACGGATCAATGAGCAGTTCTTC.

In DNA form, the CDR3 reads TGTGCCAGCAGCTTAGTGGTTAGCGGGGCAGATACGCAGTATTTT. As protein: CASSLVVSGADTQYF. V usage is TRBV7-3 and J usage is TRBJ2-3; 8 bases fit TRBD2. CDR3 length equals 15 residues. The junction had 5 bases not matched to a gene; V was cut back by 2 bases and J by 4 bases. Per the germline V gene, CDR1 is SGHTA and CDR2 is FQGTGA.

This chain connects TRBV7-6 to TRBJ2-5; D unclear. The CDR3 consists of 13 residues. V gave up 6 bases and J gave up 2 bases, with 10 bases separating them. The V gene's germline CDR1 is SGHVS and CDR2 FNYEAQ. The CDR3 here is CASSPASQETQYF. The CDR3 DNA sequence: TGTGCCAGCAGTCCAGCCAGTCAAGAGACCCAGTACTTC.

The chain couples TRBV6-5 to TRBJ2-7; possible D gene TRBD1, 6 bases. Deletions cut 11 bases from V and 6 bases from J, with 23 bases between. The CDR3 sequence is 14 residues long. Germline CDR1 and CDR2: MNHEY and SVGAGI. The CDR3 DNA sequence: TGTGCCTCCACACCCAACAGGGTTTCGGGCGAGCAGTACTTC. This encodes CASTPNRVSGEQYF.

The chain uses TRBV4-1 and TRBJ1-2; a possible D gene is TRBD1 (5 bases). The V gene's germline CDR1 is MGHRA and CDR2 YSYEKL. V was cut by 4 bases and J by 2 bases, with 23 bases left in between. The CDR3 loop spans 18 amino acids. The CDR3 bases are TGCGCCAGCAGCCGGACGGAGGGGCAGCCGCGAATCAACTATGGCTACACCTTC. Encoded protein: CASSRTEGQPRINYGYTF.

The V and J genes are TRBV5-4 and TRBJ1-2; D gene ambiguous. V lost 1 base and J 1 base, leaving 8 bases between the germline ends. Germline V gene data show CDR1 as SGHNT and CDR2 as YYREEE (reference sequence). The CDR3 contains 14 residues. The CDR3 loop reads CASSLSRGNYGYTF. The DNA of the CDR3 is TGTGCCAGCAGCTTGTCTCGGGGTAACTATGGCTACACCTTC. Based on the CDR3 plus reference TRBV5-4 and TRBJ1-2, the full variable domain is ETGVTQSPTHLIKTRGQQVTLRCSSQSGHNTVSWYQQALGQGPQFIFQYYREEENGRGNFPPRFSGLQFPNYSSELNVNALELDDSALYLCASSLSRGNYGYTFGSGTRLTVV.

The chain carries TRBV5-1 and TRBJ2-7, with 7 bases lining up with TRBD1. Unmatched junction bases numbered 4, after V lost 1 base and J lost 3 bases. The CDR3 has 14 residues. The germline V gene encodes CDR1 SGHRS and CDR2 YFSETQ. This chain's CDR3 is CASSLIQGRYEQYF. The CDR3, as DNA: TGCGCCAGCAGCTTGATACAGGGGCGCTACGAGCAGTACTTC.

On this clone: This sample also contains other DNA sequences that code for the same CDR3. The chain links TRBV18 to TRBJ1-1; no clear D. The CDR3 loop spans 13 amino acids. V lost 0 bases, J lost 3 bases, and 5 bases lay in between. Germline CDR1 reads KGHSH; CDR2 reads LQKENI. As DNA, the CDR3 is TGTGCCAGCTCACCACCGTCGGACACTGAAGCTTTCTTT. This encodes CASSPPSDTEAFF.

This clone was found a few times. The genes are TRBV7-8 and TRBJ2-3; 7 nucleotides align to TRBD2. The CDR3 runs to 15 residues. The germline V gene encodes CDR1 SGHVS and CDR2 FQNEAQ. The V and J ends lost 4 bases and 5 bases, in that order; junction bases with no gene match: 9. In nucleotides, the CDR3 is TGTGCCAGCAGCTCCATAACGGGGGGAATAGATACGCAGTATTTT. Its protein is CASSSITGGIDTQYF.

This clone was picked up one time. The chain carries TRBV30 and TRBJ1-6; 7 nucleotides align to TRBD1. After removal of 0 bases from V and 0 bases from J, the junction contained 2 bases not matched to a gene. Germline V lookup: CDR1 GTSNPN, CDR2 SVGIG (reference sequence). This CDR3 comprises 16 residues. This chain's CDR3 is CAWSVQGSSYNSPLHF. The CDR3, as DNA: TGTGCCTGGAGTGTACAGGGGAGCTCCTATAATTCACCCCTCCACTTT.

By share, this clone ranks as medium-sized. This same CDR3 is encoded by further DNA sequences in the sample. This chain links TRBV7-9 with TRBJ1-5, with D tentatively TRBD1 (5 bases). V lost 1 base to trimming and J lost 4 bases, with 11 bases between them. The germline V gene encodes CDR1 SEHNR and CDR2 FQNEAQ (reference sequence). The CDR3 is 15 residues long. CDR3 DNA: TGTGCCAGCAGCTTAGGGGCGGGGGGGAATCAGCCCCAGCATTTT. This encodes CASSLGAGGNQPQHF. Combining the CDR3 with reference TRBV7-9 and TRBJ1-5 gives the whole variable domain DTGVSQNPRHKITKRGQNVTFRCDPISEHNRLYWYRQTLGQGPEFLTYFQNEAQLEKSRLLSDRFSAERPKGSFSTLEIQRTEQGDSAMYLCASSLGAGGNQPQHFGDGTRLSIL.

This sequence joins TRBV4-2 and TRBJ1-5, with 8 bases aligning to TRBD1. V shed 2 bases and J 0 bases; nucleotides not matched to a gene: 6. Per germline, CDR1 LGHNA and CDR2 YNFKEQ. The CDR3 runs 17 residues. The CDR3 DNA is TGTGCCAGCAGCCAAACCGGGACAGGCTTTAGCAATCAGCCCCAGCATTTT. This encodes CASSQTGTGFSNQPQHF.

The chain's CDR3 is CAWSVAGRRPYEQYF. In nucleotides, the CDR3 is TGTGCCTGGAGTGTCGCGGGGCGACGGCCCTACGAGCAGTACTTC. The chain joins TRBV30 to TRBJ2-7; D may be TRBD2 (6 bases). The V gene lost 0 bases and the J gene lost 2 bases, with 14 bases spanning the gap. This CDR3 has 15 amino acids. CDR1 and CDR2 (germline): GTSNPN, SVGIG (reference sequence).

This clone was recorded only once. The chain uses TRBV6-5 and TRBJ2-1; no clear D gene. Trimming shortened V by 4 bases and J by 9 bases, and 7 bases separated the two germline ends. This CDR3 contains 11 residues. Germline CDR1 reads MNHEY; CDR2 reads SVGAGI. The CDR3 nucleotides are TGTGCCAGCAGTTTTGATAGTGAGCAGTTCTTC. Encoded protein: CASSFDSEQFF.

The chain has TRBV9 and TRBJ2-1; TRBD1 aligns across 11 bases. CDR1 is SGDLS, CDR2 YYNGEE, per germline. Trimming cost V 2 bases and J 6 bases; bases outside gene matches: 7. The length of the CDR3 is 16 residues. CDR3 nucleotides: TGTGCCAGCAGCGTTCTCGGGACAGGGGGGTCCAATGAGCAGTTCTTC. Residues: CASSVLGTGGSNEQFF.

This clone was detected only a few times. CDR3 coding DNA: TGTGCCAGCAGTTTAGGCGCAGGGGGGACCACTGAAGCTTTCTTT. Its translation: CASSLGAGGTTEAFF. The rearrangement uses TRBV27 and TRBJ1-1; 7 nucleotides match TRBD1. CDR1 MNHEY and CDR2 SMNVEV come from the germline V gene (reference sequence). This CDR3 has 15 residues. V lost 2 bases to trimming and J lost 4 bases; unmatched junction nucleotides: 7.

The chain is built from TRBV18 and TRBJ1-1; the D is unclear. The germline gives CDR1 KGHSH, CDR2 LQKENI. This CDR3 is 15 amino acids long. Trimming took 3 bases from V and 1 from J, leaving 12 bases between them. The CDR3 nucleotides read TGTGCCAGCTCACCCGGCCAGCTAGAGAACACTGAAGCTTTCTTT. It translates to CASSPGQLENTEAFF.

J is TRBJ1-1 and V is TRBV29-1; no clear D gene. The CDR3 is made up of 14 amino acids. Germline V gene sequence: CDR1 SQVTM, CDR2 ANQGSEA. With 0 bases removed from V and 0 bases from J, the gap between germline ends came to 8 bases. The CDR3 DNA follows: TGCAGCGTTGAAGATAAAAGGGTGAACACTGAAGCTTTCTTT. Translating it yields CSVEDKRVNTEAFF.

This chain connects TRBV27 to TRBJ2-5; D remains unclear. Trimming stripped 5 bases from V and 8 bases from J, with 15 bases between. The V gene's germline CDR1 is MNHEY and CDR2 SMNVEV (reference sequence). The CDR3 runs 13 residues. CDR3 nucleotide sequence: TGTGCCAGCAGTCTCGAGCACCTGGGTACCCAGTACTTC. It specifies CASSLEHLGTQYF.

The chain is built from TRBV10-3 and TRBJ1-1; TRBD1 agrees at 7 bases. CDR1 ENHRY and CDR2 SYGVKD come from the germline V gene. The V and J ends lost 4 bases and 1 base, in that order; junction bases with no gene match: 3. This CDR3 is built from 14 residues. CDR3 DNA: TGTGCCATCAGTGCAGGGGGAGGGAACACTGAAGCTTTCTTT. Translating gives CAISAGGGNTEAFF.

The chain is built from TRBV9 and TRBJ2-4; D gene uncertain. V was pared by 3 bases and J by 1 base, with 5 bases between. Germline values: CDR1 SGDLS, CDR2 YYNGEE. CDR3 size: 13 residues. The CDR3 region has the DNA TGTGCCAGCAGCGGGCGGGCCAAAAACATTCAGTACTTC. Amino acid sequence: CASSGRAKNIQYF.

The rearrangement uses TRBV28 and TRBJ2-5; D assignment may be TRBD1 or TRBD2 (6 bases each). Germline CDR1 reads MDHEN; CDR2 reads SYDVKM. The germline V and J ends were trimmed by 5 bases and 5 bases, with 24 bases remaining between them. CDR3 length equals 17 residues. The CDR3 loop reads CASSLRMVGGAKETQYF. In nucleotides, the CDR3 is TGTGCCAGCAGTCTACGTATGGTGGGGGGCGCGAAGGAGACCCAGTACTTC.

This chain links TRBV9 with TRBJ1-2; maybe TRBD1 (6 bases). This CDR3 is 14 amino acids long. V was shortened by 3 bases and J by 5 bases, with 14 bases between the two germline ends. Germline V gives CDR1 SGDLS, CDR2 YYNGEE. In DNA, the CDR3 is TGTGCCAGCAGCGAGACGACAGGTTCTTATGGCTACACCTTC. Its protein product is CASSETTGSYGYTF.

The chain joins TRBV18 to TRBJ1-4; D unclear. Looked up from germline, CDR1 is KGHSH and CDR2 is LQKENI. The CDR3 loop spans 12 amino acids. Trimming shortened V by 3 bases and J by 6 bases, and 5 bases separated the two germline ends. The CDR3 sequence: CASSPNDEKLFF. CDR3 sequence (DNA): TGTGCCAGCTCACCTAACGATGAAAAACTGTTTTTT.

The rearrangement links TRBV11-3 to TRBJ2-3, with TRBD1 identical over 8 bases. Germline assignment: CDR1 SGHNT and CDR2 YENEEA. The CDR3 contains 13 residues. V lost 8 bases, J lost 3 bases, and 4 bases stayed unmatched. The CDR3: CASGRGPTDTQYF. DNA for the CDR3: TGTGCCAGCGGCAGGGGGCCTACAGATACGCAGTATTTT.

V gene TRBV14 combines with J gene TRBJ1-1; the D gene is possibly TRBD1 (5 bases). The CDR3 is 14 amino acids. Germline assignment: CDR1 SGHDN and CDR2 FVKESK. V lost 5 bases to trimming and J lost 4 bases, with 14 bases between them. DNA for the CDR3: TGTGCCAGCAGCGCTCCCCGGGGGGGCACTGAAGCTTTCTTT. Translated: CASSAPRGGTEAFF.

The gene calls are TRBV7-8 and TRBJ2-5; D not certain. CDR1 is SGHVS and CDR2 is FQNEAQ in the germline V gene. V was trimmed by 5 bases and J by 1 base, leaving 11 bases between them. The CDR3 loop spans 14 amino acids. The CDR3 loop is CASSPQDFQETQYF. CDR3 coding DNA: TGTGCCAGCAGCCCCCAGGATTTCCAAGAGACCCAGTACTTC.

The gene calls are TRBV7-9 and TRBJ2-5, with 12 nucleotides matching TRBD2. CDR1 and CDR2 (germline): SEHNR, FQNEAQ (reference sequence). J gave up 4 bases and V 4 bases, and 7 bases lay outside the gene matches. The CDR3 runs 16 residues. CDR3 loop: CASSSRTSGVRETQYF. The CDR3 DNA follows: TGTGCCAGCAGCTCCCGGACTAGCGGGGTAAGAGAGACCCAGTACTTC.

This clone has more than one count but fewer than ten. This rearrangement joins TRBV29-1 to TRBJ1-6, with D perhaps TRBD1 (5 bases). Trimming shortened V by 7 bases and J by 7 bases, and 23 bases separated the two germline ends. The length of the CDR3 is 16 residues. CDR1 and CDR2 (germline): SQVTM, ANQGSEA. CDR3 protein: CSERGGPGGTNSPLHF. CDR3 coding DNA: TGCAGCGAACGTGGCGGTCCAGGCGGGACGAATTCACCCCTCCACTTT.

This clone was counted only a few times. The V call is TRBV27, the J call TRBJ1-2, with 12 bases that match TRBD1. Trimming removed 6 bases from V and 4 bases from J; junction bases left unmatched: 6. The CDR3 has 15 amino acids. Germline V gene lookup returns CDR1 MNHEY and CDR2 SMNVEV (reference sequence). In DNA form, the CDR3 reads TGTGCCAGCAGCTGGGGGACAGGGGGCGGCTATGGCTACACCTTC. This gives the protein CASSWGTGGGYGYTF.